This T cell receptor (beta chain) is from a study of Ad26.COV2.S vaccination and SARS-CoV-2 variants. Treatment of the sample: 15 to 20 received Ad26.COV2.S at low or high dose, single or two shots; 5 received placebo; per-sample allocation not given. Samples analyzed were those drawn on day 63 after the first vaccine or placebo injection. This clone has just one count. The assay was immunoSEQ multiplex PCR, and TCRdb's table has in-frame clones only and misses some. The sample comprises about half a million clones, nearly 90% of which are singletons, and about 1.5% rests with the top ten. CDR3 length equals 20 residues. V trimming: 3 bases; J trimming: 2 bases; junction bases outside the gene matches: 17. Per germline, CDR1 SNHLY and CDR2 FYNNEI.

The starting material was peripheral blood, obtained in a trial of Ad26.COV2.S vaccine versus placebo. The V and J genes are TRBV2 and TRBJ2-7; 12 bases match TRBD2. The source of this sequence is a person aged 18-65 years who received the Ad26.COV2.S COVID-19 vaccine or a placebo. Here the CDR3 reads CASSEGQGFGLAGPTYEQYF. In DNA, the CDR3 is TGTGCCAGCAGTGAGGGACAGGGGTTTGGACTAGCGGGACCGACCTACGAGCAGTACTTC.